This TCR beta chain was sequenced during a study of blood T cell repertoires in COVID-19. The overall study: Acute and convalescent COVID-19 samples came from the United States, Italy and Spain.

As handled by the study authors: Nucleated cell counts were estimated from reference gene primer amplification. TCRdb keeps only in-frame clones here, not all; method: immunoSEQ multiplex PCR. The D gene and trimming were derived from the DNA, and the V and J assignments and clone size from that table. The sample yields a few hundred thousand clones, more than 75% seen once. This clone was seen a handful of times. The germline V gene has CDR1 SNHLY and CDR2 FYNNEI. CDR3 length: 14 amino acids. The V end was cut by 7 bases, the J end by 0 bases, with 10 bases between. The chain is built from TRBV2 and TRBJ1-5; weak D call: TRBD1 (5 bases). Input material: peripheral blood. The clonotype comes from a man between 45 and 60 years old with acute or convalescent COVID-19. CDR3 sequence (DNA): TGTGCCAGCACCCAGACAGATAGCAATCAGCCCCAGCATTTT. Amino acid sequence: CASTQTDSNQPQHF.